This T cell receptor (beta chain) was retrieved from a study of cytomegalovirus exposure and HLA in healthy donors. The PCR made use of 60 Vbeta and 13 Jbeta primers. Produced via immunoSEQ multiplex PCR; TCRdb's table is partial and in-frame only. The repertoire holds 150,000 to 200,000 clones, with around 87% as singletons. The CDR3 extends over 17 amino acids. V was pared by 4 bases and J by 6 bases, with 24 bases between. Germline-derived CDR1 and CDR2 are SEHNR and FQNEAQ (reference sequence). The receptor's source is a boy between 2 and 10 years old in good health and CMV-seronegative. The chain couples TRBV7-9 to TRBJ1-2, with D maybe TRBD1 (5 bases). What was sequenced was PBMCs. CDR3 sequence: CASSSRRTQGREDGYTF. CDR3 sequence (DNA): TGTGCCAGCAGCTCCCGTCGGACCCAGGGAAGGGAGGATGGCTACACCTTC.